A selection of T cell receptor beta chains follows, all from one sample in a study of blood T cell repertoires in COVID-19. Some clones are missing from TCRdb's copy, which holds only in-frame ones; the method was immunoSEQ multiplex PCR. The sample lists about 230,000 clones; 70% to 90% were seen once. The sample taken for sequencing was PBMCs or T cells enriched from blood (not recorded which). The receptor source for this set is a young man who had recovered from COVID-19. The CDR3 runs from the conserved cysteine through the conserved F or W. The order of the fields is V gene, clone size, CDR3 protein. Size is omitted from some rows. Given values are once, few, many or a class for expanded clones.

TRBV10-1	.	CASSKGQTYEQYF
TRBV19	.	CASSPRTGGSNTQYF
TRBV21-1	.	CASSIPGLAANYEQYF
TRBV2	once	CASSYVGTSGSQETQYF
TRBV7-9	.	CASSLRQAKGYTF
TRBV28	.	CATRGGAHGYTF
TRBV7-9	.	CASSLARDTGYGYTF
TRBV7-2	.	CASSPPRGISPLHF
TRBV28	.	CASSTGRVAGELFF
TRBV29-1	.	CSVATSGTYEQYF
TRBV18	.	CASSPQLAGGIYEQYF
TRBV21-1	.	CASSKDKSGTWGSPLHF
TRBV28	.	CASSPPGGSGSSGTDTQYF
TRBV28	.	CASSLNLSNQPQHF
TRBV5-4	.	CASSLAGTSGRQTQYF
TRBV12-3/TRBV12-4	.	CASSSSYEQYF
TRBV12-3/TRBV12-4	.	CASSLTVGREQYF
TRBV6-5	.	CASRTGGVGPQHF
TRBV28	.	CASSLWVSSPAEWGYTF
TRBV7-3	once	CASSDGGTIYF
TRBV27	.	CASSRQPYSNQPQHF
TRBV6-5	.	CASSSGGEGSYEQYF
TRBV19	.	CASSWGSGFQPQHF
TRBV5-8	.	CASSLGPGVGGELFF
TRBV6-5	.	CASSSQTGGGEKLFF
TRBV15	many	CATSPRGLAGVNSYNEQFF
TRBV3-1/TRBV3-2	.	CASSQAQTMNTEAFF
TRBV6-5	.	CASSQRGMREKLFF
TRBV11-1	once	CASSLGTGHEQYF
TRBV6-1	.	CASSDGSGTGELFF
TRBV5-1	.	CASSVRDREVGSPLHF
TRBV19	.	CASSILGTGFGTGELFF
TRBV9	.	CASSVEHEQFF
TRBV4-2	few	CASSRGQGRREAFF
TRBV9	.	CASSPRSGLTPYEQYF
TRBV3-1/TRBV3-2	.	CASSQRQTGINEKLFF
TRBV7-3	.	CASSLMRTDTQYF
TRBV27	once	CATLSGANVLTF
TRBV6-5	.	CASRPGGYNEQFF
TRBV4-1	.	CASSPQGAGTEAFF
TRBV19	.	CASSMGTGEFFETQYF
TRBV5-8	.	CASSLKRRAISNQPQHF
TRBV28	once	CASRPGYQPQHF
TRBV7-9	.	CASSLLQGAGDTQYF
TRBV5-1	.	CASAVQAGNQPQHF
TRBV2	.	CASNRDYPREQYF
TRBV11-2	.	CASKGGATGEKLFF
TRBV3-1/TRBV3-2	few	CASSPSTGNYGYTF
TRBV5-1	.	CASSSGPNYSSYEQYF
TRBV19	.	CASSWDRDTETQYF